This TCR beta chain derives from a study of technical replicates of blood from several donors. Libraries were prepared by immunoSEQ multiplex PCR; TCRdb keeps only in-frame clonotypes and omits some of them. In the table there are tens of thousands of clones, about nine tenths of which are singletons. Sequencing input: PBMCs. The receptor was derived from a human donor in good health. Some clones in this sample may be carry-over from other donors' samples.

CDR3 sequence: CASSYSSAGGYNEQFF. The DNA of the CDR3 is TGTGCCAGCAGTTACTCGAGTGCCGGGGGGTACAATGAGCAGTTCTTC. The J gene is TRBJ2-1, the V gene TRBV6-6; 7 nucleotides line up with TRBD2. V gave up 0 bases and J gave up 4 bases; unmatched junction bases: 6. The length of the CDR3 is 16 residues. Germline CDR1 MNHNY, CDR2 SVGAGI (reference sequence).